This TCR beta chain was identified in a study of blood T cell repertoires in COVID-19. The assay was immunoSEQ multiplex PCR, and TCRdb's table has in-frame clones only and misses some. The repertoire consists of roughly 270,000 clones, with 75% to 85% occurring once and the leading ten covering 4% to 6%. V shed 6 bases and J shed 9 bases, with 15 bases lying between them. There are 13 residues in the CDR3. Germline lookup yields CDR1 SNHLY and CDR2 FYNNEI. Sequenced: peripheral blood. The genes are TRBV2 and TRBJ2-1; D is perhaps TRBD2 (6 bases). The sequence was collected from a man aged 50-60 years with active or convalescent COVID-19. The CDR3 region is CASSRRERVEQFF. CDR3 in DNA: TGTGCCAGCAGCCGTCGGGAGCGGGTTGAGCAGTTCTTC.